One and the same sample provided the 3 T cell receptor beta chains below, sequenced in a study of metastatic and nonmetastatic thyroid tumors. No treatment of any kind had been given to any patient before thyroid surgery. TCRdb reprocessed the PCR reads using MiXCR. The table shows tens of thousands of clones, with under 25% occurring only once. The sequenced material came from blood. These receptors originate from a female donor with papillary thyroid cancer or a benign thyroid nodule (not recorded which). Some clones in this sample may be carry-over from other donors' samples.

This chain connects TRBV18 to TRBJ1-2; TRBD1 might be the D (5 bases). V was shortened by 3 bases and J by 8 bases, with 7 bases between the two germline ends. This CDR3 spans 11 amino acids. In germline, CDR1 is KGHSH, CDR2 LQKENI. CDR3 in DNA: TGTGCCAGCTCACCCAGGGAGGGCTACACCTTC. This codes for CASSPREGYTF.

This clone was observed many times. This may stem from a read error, because a much larger clone lies one nucleotide away. This chain joins TRBV25-1 and TRBJ1-6; D possibly corresponds to TRBD1 (6 bases). CDR1 and CDR2 from the germline V gene are MGHDK and SYGVNS. The CDR3 loop spans 16 amino acids. V dropped 3 bases and J dropped 7 bases, with 16 bases sitting between them. The CDR3 DNA reads TGTGCCAGCAGTGAGCATGTCAGGGGCTCCAATTCACCCCTCCACTTT. It specifies CASSEHVRGSNSPLHF.

This clone has just one count. This chain uses TRBV5-1 with TRBJ2-3; 15 nucleotides agree with TRBD2. Germline lookup yields CDR1 SGHRS and CDR2 YFSETQ. The CDR3 covers 18 residues. The junction had 8 bases not matched to a gene; V was cut back by 0 bases and J by 6 bases. The CDR3 is CASSLEGLAGGPGDTQYF. Written as DNA, the CDR3 is TGCGCCAGCAGCTTGGAAGGACTAGCGGGGGGGCCAGGGGATACGCAGTATTTT.